This is a list of T cell receptor beta chains from one sample in a study of T cell changes during pregnancy in multiple sclerosis. The assay was immunoSEQ multiplex PCR, and TCRdb's table has in-frame clones only and misses some. Of approximately 60,000 clones in the sample, around 90% were seen once. The sample in question was CD4+ T cells from peripheral blood mononuclear cells, obtained in the second trimester of pregnancy. All receptors derive from a female donor with multiple sclerosis, enrolled in a pregnancy study. Each CDR3 is given with its conserved first and last residue. Each record gives: D gene, CDR3 length, V gene, J gene, clone size, CDR3 protein, CDR3 DNA. The D gene is left open where the match is weak. The size entry is marked missing in some rows and otherwise reads once, few, many or a size class.

-	12	TRBV2	TRBJ1-2	-	CASKDSNYGYTF	TGTGCCAGCAAGGACAGCAACTATGGCTACACCTTC
TRBD1	16	TRBV5-1	TRBJ2-6	-	CASSWTRGTGANVLTF	TGCGCCAGCAGCTGGACCAGGGGGACTGGGGCCAACGTCCTGACTTTC
TRBD2	14	TRBV10-1	TRBJ2-7	once	CASSASGSPYEQYF	TGCGCCAGCAGTGCCAGCGGGAGCCCCTACGAGCAGTACTTC
TRBD1	18	TRBV10-1	TRBJ2-2	-	CASSKGGRDRGITGELFF	TGCGCCAGCAGTAAGGGGGGTAGGGACAGGGGAATCACCGGGGAGCTGTTTTTT
TRBD1	14	TRBV5-1	TRBJ2-7	-	CASRSRTGLREQYF	TGCGCCAGCAGGTCCCGGACAGGGCTTCGGGAGCAGTACTTC
TRBD2	15	TRBV10-3	TRBJ2-7	-	CAASPSGTSSYEQYF	TGTGCCGCCAGCCCTAGCGGGACGAGCTCCTACGAGCAGTACTTC
TRBD1	15	TRBV2	TRBJ2-4	-	CASTPEGQGRNIQYF	TGTGCCAGCACCCCAGAGGGACAGGGACGGAACATTCAGTACTTC
TRBD1	17	TRBV5-1	TRBJ2-1	-	CASSSGQVLEMKGEQFF	TGCGCCAGCAGCTCCGGACAGGTTCTAGAGATGAAGGGGGAGCAGTTCTTC
TRBD1	14	TRBV7-6	TRBJ2-7	-	CASSPGTGGREQYF	TGTGCCAGCAGCCCGGGGACAGGGGGCCGCGAGCAGTACTTC
-	14	TRBV5-8	TRBJ1-5	-	CASSFMDRNQPQHF	TGTGCCAGCAGCTTCATGGACAGAAATCAGCCCCAGCATTTT
-	14	TRBV7-2	TRBJ1-3	-	CASSLRGTGNTIYF	TGTGCCAGCAGCTTAAGGGGAACTGGAAACACCATATATTTT
-	15	TRBV5-1	TRBJ1-1	once	CASSLAPKTDTEAFF	TGCGCCAGCAGCTTGGCCCCGAAGACTGACACTGAAGCTTTCTTT
-	13	TRBV28	TRBJ1-2	-	CASRSTGLWGYTF	TGTGCCAGCAGGTCGACGGGTTTATGGGGCTACACCTTC
TRBD2	14	TRBV25-1	TRBJ2-7	-	CASSNSGRASEQYF	TGTGCCAGCAGCAATAGCGGGAGGGCCTCCGAGCAGTACTTC
TRBD2	16	TRBV7-9	TRBJ2-3	once	CASSSLSGGHTDTQYF	TGTGCCAGCAGCTCCCTTAGCGGGGGGCACACAGATACGCAGTATTTT
-	13	TRBV28	TRBJ2-1	-	CASSLTQGPEQFF	TGTGCCAGCAGTTTAACTCAGGGTCCGGAGCAGTTCTTC
TRBD1	18	TRBV11-2	TRBJ1-5	-	CASSLGVAGGGSNQPQHF	TGTGCCAGCAGCTTAGGGGTGGCAGGGGGTGGTAGCAATCAGCCCCAGCATTTT
-	15	TRBV5-1	TRBJ2-1	-	CASSPRLGELHEQFF	TGCGCCAGCAGCCCACGACTAGGAGAGCTCCATGAGCAGTTCTTC
-	16	TRBV5-6	TRBJ2-2	-	CASSLSAGPGTGELFF	TGTGCCAGCAGCTTGTCGGCGGGGCCGGGCACCGGGGAGCTGTTTTTT
TRBD1	15	TRBV5-5	TRBJ2-7	-	CASSFPGQGAYEQYF	TGTGCCAGCAGCTTCCCGGGACAGGGGGCCTACGAGCAGTACTTC
-	14	TRBV19	TRBJ1-2	-	CASSISRVNYGYTF	TGTGCCAGTAGTATATCGAGGGTTAACTATGGCTACACCTTC
TRBD2	19	TRBV11-2	TRBJ2-5	-	CASSLGGGTSGRRRGTQYF	TGTGCCAGCAGCTTAGGGGGAGGGACTAGCGGGAGGCGTCGGGGGACCCAGTACTTC
-	14	TRBV19	TRBJ2-1	-	CASSIGTVYNEQFF	TGTGCCAGTAGTATAGGGACAGTCTACAATGAGCAGTTCTTC
-	14	TRBV6-1	TRBJ1-5	-	CASTPGNSNQPQHF	TGTGCCAGCACCCCAGGGAATAGCAATCAGCCCCAGCATTTT
TRBD2	15	TRBV30	TRBJ2-1	-	CAWKTSGAPYNEQFF	TGTGCCTGGAAAACAAGCGGGGCCCCCTACAATGAGCAGTTCTTC
TRBD1	14	TRBV18	TRBJ1-4	few	CASSRDSEREKLFF	TGTGCCAGCTCACGGGACAGCGAGAGGGAAAAACTGTTTTTT
TRBD2	15	TRBV5-1	TRBJ2-3	once	CASTHSGRGTDTQYF	TGCGCCAGCACGCATAGCGGGAGAGGTACAGATACGCAGTATTTT
TRBD1	16	TRBV15	TRBJ2-5	once	CATSRGSDRGQETQYF	TGTGCCACCAGCAGAGGATCGGACAGGGGCCAAGAGACCCAGTACTTC
TRBD2	19	TRBV5-5	TRBJ2-2	-	CASSLMASGSFANTGELFF	TGTGCCAGCAGCTTGATGGCTAGCGGGAGTTTCGCGAACACCGGGGAGCTGTTTTTT
-	16	TRBV28	TRBJ2-3	-	CASSFGGGRRTDTQYF	TGTGCCAGCAGTTTCGGCGGGGGCCGACGGACAGATACGCAGTATTTT
-	14	TRBV5-4	TRBJ1-2	-	CASSLEGLRNGYTF	TGTGCCAGCAGCTTGGAGGGGCTAAGGAATGGCTACACCTTC
-	13	TRBV5-5	TRBJ1-2	-	CASSLAHGGSYTF	TGTGCCAGCAGCTTGGCTCACGGCGGGAGCTACACCTTC
TRBD2	17	TRBV2	TRBJ2-1	-	CASSYSGLAGVYNEQFF	TGTGCCAGCAGCTACTCTGGACTAGCGGGGGTGTACAATGAGCAGTTCTTC
-	17	TRBV15	TRBJ1-3	-	CATSRGGTTFSGNTIYF	TGTGCCACCAGCAGAGGGGGGACAACTTTCTCTGGAAACACCATATATTTT
-	12	TRBV7-2	TRBJ1-2	-	CASSGRAYGYTF	TGTGCCAGCAGCGGGAGGGCCTATGGCTACACCTTC
TRBD2	16	TRBV28	TRBJ2-1	-	CASSSLAGGPYNEQFF	TGTGCCAGCAGTTCGCTAGCGGGAGGACCCTACAATGAGCAGTTCTTC
-	14	TRBV6-1	TRBJ2-7	-	CASSEGLPTYEQYF	TGTGCCAGCAGTGAAGGTCTACCGACCTACGAGCAGTACTTC
TRBD1	16	TRBV28	TRBJ1-4	-	CASSFAGGGTNEKLFF	TGTGCCAGCAGTTTCGCAGGGGGAGGAACTAATGAAAAACTGTTTTTT
TRBD1	14	TRBV27	TRBJ1-5	-	CASGGGQVNQPQHF	TGTGCCAGCGGAGGGGGACAGGTCAATCAGCCCCAGCATTTT
-	15	TRBV10-1	TRBJ2-6	-	CASSENRAGANVLTF	TGCGCCAGCAGTGAGAACAGGGCCGGGGCCAACGTCCTGACTTTC
TRBD2	16	TRBV6-1	TRBJ2-3	-	CASSELAGGPPDTQYF	TGTGCCAGCAGTGAACTAGCGGGAGGGCCCCCAGATACGCAGTATTTT
TRBD1	13	TRBV2	TRBJ1-2	-	CASSLRQGRGYTF	TGTGCCAGCAGTTTAAGACAGGGCAGAGGCTACACCTTC
-	12	TRBV27	TRBJ1-2	-	CASRMAGYGYTF	TGTGCCAGTAGGATGGCAGGGTATGGCTACACCTTC
-	15	TRBV5-6	TRBJ1-6	-	CASSLVADINSPLHF	TGTGCCAGCAGCTTGGTGGCGGATATTAATTCACCCCTCCACTTT
TRBD1	14	TRBV19	TRBJ1-5	-	CASTETGGGQPQHF	TGTGCCAGTACCGAGACAGGGGGAGGTCAGCCCCAGCATTTT
-	11	TRBV30	TRBJ1-2	-	CAWPQGHGYTF	TGTGCCTGGCCCCAGGGCCATGGCTACACCTTC
-	18	TRBV7-9	TRBJ1-1	-	CASSAPLRQQSMNTEAFF	TGTGCCAGCAGCGCCCCACTTCGACAGCAGAGCATGAACACTGAAGCTTTCTTT
TRBD1	16	TRBV6-4	TRBJ2-3	-	CASSSTTGGRTDTQYF	TGTGCCAGCAGTTCGACGACAGGGGGTCGCACAGATACGCAGTATTTT
-	15	TRBV9	TRBJ1-3	-	CASSVVGDSGNTIYF	TGTGCCAGCAGCGTAGTAGGGGATTCTGGAAACACCATATATTTT
TRBD1	20	TRBV13	TRBJ2-2	-	CASSLRGFETGGEYTGELFF	TGTGCCAGCAGCTTGAGAGGTTTCGAGACAGGGGGCGAGTACACCGGGGAGCTGTTTTTT